The rows below give T cell receptor beta chains drawn from one sample of a study of post-analysis software for immune sequencing data. TCRdb processed the PCR reads anew with MiXCR; each CDR3 protein has one entry. The table includes 600,000 to 700,000 distinct CDR3 sequences, roughly three fifths detected once. The sample was blood. These receptors were obtained from a girl aged 2 to 9 with multiple sclerosis. CDR3s include the opening cysteine and the closing phenylalanine or tryptophan. D genes are given only for firm matches. The size entry is marked missing in some rows and otherwise reads once, few, many or a size class.

j_gene	abundance	d_gene	v_gene	CDR3aa	CDR3nt
TRBJ2-2	-	-	TRBV6-2/TRBV6-3	CASSYGSSGELFF	TGTGCCAGCAGTTACGGGTCGAGCGGGGAGCTGTTTTTT
TRBJ1-2	-	TRBD1	TRBV29-1	CSVSTHRGNGYTF	TGCAGCGTTTCGACGCACAGGGGGAATGGCTACACCTTC
TRBJ2-6	few	-	TRBV3-1	CASSPLLGANVLTF	TGTGCCAGCAGCCCCCTTCTTGGGGCCAACGTCCTGACTTTC
TRBJ2-1	-	-	TRBV7-2	CASSSLQRYNEQFF	TGTGCCAGCAGCTCACTCCAGCGGTACAATGAGCAGTTCTTC
TRBJ2-5	few	TRBD2	TRBV6-5	CASRGLAGVGKETQYF	TGTGCCAGCAGGGGACTAGCGGGAGTAGGGAAAGAGACCCAGTACTTC
TRBJ2-1	once	TRBD1	TRBV9	CASSVDRVNERFF	TGTGCCAGCAGCGTCGACAGGGTGAATGAGCGGTTCTTC
TRBJ1-1	-	-	TRBV2	CASAVDSVMNTEAFF	TGTGCCAGCGCGGTGGACAGCGTAATGAACACTGAAGCTTTCTTT
TRBJ2-5	few	-	TRBV4-1	CASSQDESGTYQETQYF	TGCGCCAGCAGCCAAGATGAGAGTGGAACCTATCAAGAGACCCAGTACTTC
TRBJ2-3	-	-	TRBV7-2	CASSLRSGYNTDTQYF	TGTGCCAGCAGCTTACGGTCGGGATATAACACAGATACGCAGTATTTT
TRBJ1-2	-	-	TRBV3-1	CASSLSASTGGYTF	TGTGCCAGCAGCCTCTCGGCTTCGACGGGGGGCTACACCTTC
TRBJ2-7	-	-	TRBV20-1	CSARDGQRPYEQYF	TGCAGTGCTAGAGATGGACAGCGACCCTACGAGCAGTACTTC
TRBJ2-7	-	-	TRBV6-1	CASSDGGSYEQYF	TGTGCCAGCAGTGATGGAGGGTCCTACGAGCAGTACTTC
TRBJ2-1	once	TRBD2	TRBV5-1	CASSSTSGGPNEQFF	TGCGCCAGCAGCTCAACTAGCGGGGGCCCCAATGAGCAGTTCTTC
TRBJ2-3	-	-	TRBV7-9	CARGTDTQYF	TGTGCAAGAGGCACAGATACGCAGTATTTT
TRBJ2-1	-	-	TRBV10-2	CASSESTHYNEQFF	TGCGCCAGCAGTGAGTCGACACACTACAATGAGCAGTTCTTC
TRBJ1-1	-	-	TRBV6-5	CASSYLRHLNMNTEAFF	TGTGCCAGCAGTTACCTTCGGCACCTCAACATGAACACTGAAGCTTTCTTT
TRBJ2-5	-	-	TRBV5-8	CASSLATGIETQYF	TGTGCCAGCAGCTTGGCCACAGGGATCGAGACCCAGTACTTC
TRBJ2-3	-	-	TRBV6-5	CASSYSMEARHGTDTQYF	TGTGCCAGCAGTTACTCGATGGAGGCTAGGCATGGCACAGATACGCAGTATTTT
TRBJ2-1	few	TRBD2	TRBV11-1	CASSLNAGVTNEQFF	TGTGCCAGCAGCTTAAATGCGGGAGTGACGAATGAGCAGTTCTTC
TRBJ2-3	-	-	TRBV6-6	CASSLSLETQYF	TGTGCCAGCAGTCTCTCTCTCGAAACGCAGTATTTT
TRBJ2-3	few	TRBD2	TRBV5-1	CASSILLAGDVDTQYF	TGCGCCAGCAGCATCCTACTAGCGGGAGATGTAGATACGCAGTATTTT
TRBJ2-7	-	-	TRBV6-2/TRBV6-3	CASSYPLKLAYEQYF	TGTGCCAGCAGTTACCCCCTCAAGTTAGCCTACGAGCAGTACTTC
TRBJ2-7	few	TRBD2	TRBV7-9	CASSPLAGGTYEQYF	TGTGCCAGCAGCCCTCTAGCGGGAGGAACCTACGAGCAGTACTTC
TRBJ2-5	-	-	TRBV9	CASSVEQQETQYF	TGTGCCAGCAGCGTAGAGCAGCAAGAGACCCAGTACTTC
TRBJ1-6	-	-	TRBV5-1	CASSLNDPYNSPLHF	TGCGCCAGCAGCTTGAATGACCCTTATAATTCACCCCTCCACTTT
TRBJ2-1	few	-	TRBV7-9	CASSFGYNEQFF	TGTGCCAGCAGCTTCGGTTACAATGAGCAGTTCTTC
TRBJ2-1	-	-	TRBV18	CASSPRGRSSYNEQFF	TGTGCCAGCTCACCACGGGGCAGAAGCTCCTACAATGAGCAGTTCTTC
TRBJ2-7	-	-	TRBV7-9	CAGSLVVEQYF	TGTGCCGGCAGCTTAGTTGTCGAGCAGTACTTC
TRBJ2-7	few	-	TRBV11-2	CASSLRGRPYEQYF	TGTGCCAGCAGCTTACGGGGAAGACCCTACGAGCAGTACTTC
TRBJ1-1	few	-	TRBV7-8	CASSSGVVPRETEAFF	TGTGCCAGCAGCTCAGGGGTTGTTCCAAGAGAGACTGAAGCTTTCTTT
TRBJ2-7	-	-	TRBV20-1	CSARERITYEQYF	TGCAGTGCTAGAGAGAGGATCACCTACGAGCAGTACTTC
TRBJ1-1	-	-	TRBV4-1	CASSQGPVKNTEAFF	TGCGCCAGCAGCCAAGGTCCGGTGAAGAACACTGAAGCTTTCTTT
TRBJ1-4	-	-	TRBV10-3	CAISDEGEKLFF	TGTGCCATCAGTGACGAGGGTGAAAAACTGTTTTTT
TRBJ1-3	-	-	TRBV7-9	CASSSMGSGNTIYF	TGTGCCAGCAGCTCCATGGGCTCTGGAAACACCATATATTTT
TRBJ2-5	-	-	TRBV20-1	CSANDEGEETQYF	TGCAGTGCTAACGATGAGGGAGAAGAGACCCAGTACTTC
TRBJ2-7	once	TRBD2	TRBV13	CASSTQTSGSYEQYF	TGTGCCAGCAGCACCCAGACTAGCGGCTCCTACGAGCAGTACTTC
TRBJ2-5	few	-	TRBV20-1	CSAGTGTHQETQYF	TGCAGTGCTGGGACCGGGACTCACCAAGAGACCCAGTACTTC
TRBJ2-6	few	-	TRBV5-5	CASSPEYVGRLSGANVLTF	TGTGCCAGCAGCCCTGAATACGTCGGCAGGCTCTCTGGGGCCAACGTCCTGACTTTC
TRBJ2-5	-	-	TRBV4-3	CASSQTRRGQETQYF	TGCGCCAGCAGCCAAACCAGACGAGGGCAAGAGACCCAGTACTTC
TRBJ2-3	-	-	TRBV10-3	CAISEPERGFVYTQYF	TGTGCCATCAGTGAGCCAGAGAGGGGCTTCGTATATACGCAGTATTTT
TRBJ2-4	once	TRBD2	TRBV20-1	CSAALAGAQNIQYF	TGCAGTGCCGCACTAGCGGGAGCCCAAAACATTCAGTACTTC
TRBJ2-3	-	-	TRBV27	CASSSSGVGSADTQYF	TGTGCCAGCAGTTCGTCCGGGGTGGGATCAGCAGATACGCAGTATTTT
TRBJ1-2	-	TRBD1	TRBV28	CASSPQGAGGYTF	TGTGCCAGCAGTCCACAGGGGGCGGGAGGCTACACCTTC
TRBJ2-7	-	TRBD2	TRBV7-2	CASTGLASYEQYF	TGTGCCAGCACGGGACTAGCGTCATACGAGCAGTACTTC
TRBJ1-6	-	-	TRBV27	CASSVIPGTSAGMRNSPLHF	TGTGCCAGCAGTGTTATCCCGGGGACCTCCGCAGGTATGAGGAATTCACCCCTCCACTTT